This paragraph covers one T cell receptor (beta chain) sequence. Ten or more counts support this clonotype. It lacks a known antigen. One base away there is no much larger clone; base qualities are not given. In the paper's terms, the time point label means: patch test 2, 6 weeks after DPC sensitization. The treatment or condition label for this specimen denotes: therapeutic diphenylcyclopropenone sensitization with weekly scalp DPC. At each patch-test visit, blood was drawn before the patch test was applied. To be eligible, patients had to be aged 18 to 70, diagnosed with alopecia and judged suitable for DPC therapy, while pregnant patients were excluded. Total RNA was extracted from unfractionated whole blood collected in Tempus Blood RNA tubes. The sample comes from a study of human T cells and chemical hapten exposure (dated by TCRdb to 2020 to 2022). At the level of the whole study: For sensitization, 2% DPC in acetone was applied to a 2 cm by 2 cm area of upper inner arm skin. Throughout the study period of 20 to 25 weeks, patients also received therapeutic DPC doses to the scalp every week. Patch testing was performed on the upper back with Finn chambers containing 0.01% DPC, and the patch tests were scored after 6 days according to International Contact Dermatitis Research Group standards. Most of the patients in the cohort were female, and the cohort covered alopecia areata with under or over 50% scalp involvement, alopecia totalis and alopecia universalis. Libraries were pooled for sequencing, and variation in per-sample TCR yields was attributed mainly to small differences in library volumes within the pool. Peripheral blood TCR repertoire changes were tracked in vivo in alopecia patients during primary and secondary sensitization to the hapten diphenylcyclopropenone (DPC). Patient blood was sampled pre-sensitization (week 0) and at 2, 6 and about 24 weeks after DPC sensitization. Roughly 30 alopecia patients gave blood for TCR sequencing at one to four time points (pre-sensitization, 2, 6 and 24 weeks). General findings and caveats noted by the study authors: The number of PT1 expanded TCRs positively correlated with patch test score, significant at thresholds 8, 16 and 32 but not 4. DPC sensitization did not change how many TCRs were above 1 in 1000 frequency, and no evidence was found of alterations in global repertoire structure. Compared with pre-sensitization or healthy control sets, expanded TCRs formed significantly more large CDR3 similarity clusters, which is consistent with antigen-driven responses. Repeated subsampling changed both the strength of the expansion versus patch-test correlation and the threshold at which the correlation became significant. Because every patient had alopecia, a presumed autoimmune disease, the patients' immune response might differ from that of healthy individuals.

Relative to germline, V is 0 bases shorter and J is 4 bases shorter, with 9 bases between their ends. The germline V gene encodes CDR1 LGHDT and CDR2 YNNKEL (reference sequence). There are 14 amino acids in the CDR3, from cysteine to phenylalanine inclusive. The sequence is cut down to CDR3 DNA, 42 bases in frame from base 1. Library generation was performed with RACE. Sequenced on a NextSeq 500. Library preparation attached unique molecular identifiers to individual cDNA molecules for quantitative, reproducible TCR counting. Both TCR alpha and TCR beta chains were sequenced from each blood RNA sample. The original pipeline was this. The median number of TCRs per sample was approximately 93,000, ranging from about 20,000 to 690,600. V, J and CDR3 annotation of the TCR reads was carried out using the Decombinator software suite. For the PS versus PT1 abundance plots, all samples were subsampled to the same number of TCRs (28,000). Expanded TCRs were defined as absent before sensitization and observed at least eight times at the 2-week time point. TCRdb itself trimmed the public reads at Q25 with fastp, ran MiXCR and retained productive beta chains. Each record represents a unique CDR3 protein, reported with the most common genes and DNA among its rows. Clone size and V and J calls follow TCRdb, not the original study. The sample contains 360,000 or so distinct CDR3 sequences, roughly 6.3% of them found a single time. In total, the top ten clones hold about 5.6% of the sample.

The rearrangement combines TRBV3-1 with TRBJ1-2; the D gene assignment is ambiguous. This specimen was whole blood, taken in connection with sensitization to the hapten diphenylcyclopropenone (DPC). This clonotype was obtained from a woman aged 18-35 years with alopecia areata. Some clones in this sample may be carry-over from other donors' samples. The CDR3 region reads CASSQDSVSYGYTF. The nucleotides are TGTGCCAGCAGCCAAGATTCAGTGAGCTATGGCTACACCTTC.